This T cell receptor beta chain emerged from a study of Siglec-9 on CD8 T cells in melanoma (dated by TCRdb to the late 2010s). At the level of the whole study: The study examined the expression of Siglec-9 on CD8+ T cells and how Siglec-9 regulates T cells within the melanoma tumor microenvironment.

CDR1 and CDR2, looked up from the germline V gene (reference sequence), are SGHNT and YYREEE. Deletion took 0 bases off V and 1 base off J, with a span of 7 bases between the germline ends. CDR3 length: 14 amino acids, cysteine to phenylalanine. Only the CDR3 DNA stays, 42 bases, in frame from base 1. Library construction relied on the immunoSEQ multiplex PCR assay. Entries here come from immuneACCESS through TCRdb and include only in-frame sequences with V and J called. Some clones fail to appear in such tables; in the studies checked, an unresolved V gene covers under half of the shortfall, and the cause of the remainder is unknown. The sample data list more than 25,000 clones, and 80% of these were observed just once. 5.8% of the sample is in the top ten clones. General study outcomes and caveats: Siglec-9 was reported to mark and regulate an effector memory CD8+ T-cell subset that appeared to accumulate within melanoma tumors.

Worth noting for this clone: Which antigen it targets is not known. Base qualities are not at hand, and no much larger clone is one base apart.

The sequence is built from TRBV5-4 and TRBJ1-2; the D gene assignment is ambiguous. The TCR originated in a human donor in good health. Specimen: Siglec-9- CD8+ T cells sorted from blood. Sample cell subset or site, as interpreted from the label and publication: CD8 T cells lacking Siglec-9. The CDR3 corresponds to CASSLAGSNYGYTF. The DNA reads as follows: TGTGCCAGCAGCTTGGCGGGGAGTAACTATGGCTACACCTTC. Beyond the CDR3, the reference TRBV5-4 and TRBJ1-2 genes provide the residues; the full variable domain reads: ETGVTQSPTHLIKTRGQQVTLRCSSQSGHNTVSWYQQALGQGPQFIFQYYREEENGRGNFPPRFSGLQFPNYSSELNVNALELDDSALYLCASSLAGSNYGYTFGSGTRLTVV.